The rows below give T cell receptor beta chains drawn from one sample of a study of blood T cell repertoires in COVID-19. Assay: immunoSEQ multiplex PCR; the TCRdb copy retains only in-frame clones and omits some. This sample carries fewer than 200,000 clones, about 86% of them seen once, and the ten largest clones take about 0.96%. The sample comprised peripheral blood. These receptors all stem from a woman younger than 35 who had recovered from COVID-19. Both conserved end residues are part of each CDR3. D genes are given only for firm matches. For some rows the clone size is stated as once, few or many, or as a class when expanded; others skip it.

NA	TRBV12-3/TRBV12-4	TRBJ2-7	few	CASSPNSAYEQYF	TGTGCCAGCAGCCCCAACAGTGCCTACGAGCAGTACTTC
TRBD1	TRBV3-1/TRBV3-2	TRBJ2-5	few	CASSHRTGETQYF	TGTGCCAGCAGCCATCGGACAGGGGAGACCCAGTACTTC
TRBD1	TRBV7-2	TRBJ2-3	NA	CASSATGFPDTQYF	TGTGCCAGCAGCGCGACAGGGTTCCCAGATACGCAGTATTTT
NA	TRBV9	TRBJ1-2	NA	CASSVNRAGGRYGYTF	TGTGCCAGCAGCGTAAACCGGGCGGGCGGGAGGTATGGCTACACCTTC
NA	TRBV7-2	TRBJ2-5	NA	CASTEYRAQETQYF	TGTGCCAGCACCGAATACAGGGCCCAAGAGACCCAGTACTTC
TRBD2	TRBV6-5	TRBJ2-1	NA	CASRDTSVTLPEQFF	TGTGCCAGCAGAGATACTAGCGTTACCCTTCCTGAGCAGTTCTTC
NA	TRBV6-6	TRBJ2-7	NA	CASSLSLEYEQYF	TGTGCCAGCAGTCTCAGTTTGGAGTACGAGCAGTACTTC
NA	TRBV11-3	TRBJ2-1	few	CASSSRDSGSYNEQFF	TGTGCCAGCAGTTCACGGGACTCTGGCTCCTACAATGAGCAGTTCTTC
TRBD1	TRBV13	TRBJ1-1	NA	CASSASGGTEAFF	TGTGCCAGCAGCGCCTCAGGGGGCACTGAAGCTTTCTTT
NA	TRBV10-3	TRBJ2-3	NA	CAISASDTQYF	TGTGCCATCAGTGCATCCGATACGCAGTATTTT
NA	TRBV14	TRBJ2-3	NA	CASSEQGTGTDTQYF	TGTGCCAGCAGCGAACAGGGAACGGGCACAGATACGCAGTATTTT
TRBD1	TRBV4-3	TRBJ1-2	NA	CASSQETGLRGYTF	TGCGCCAGCAGCCAGGAGACAGGGCTCCGGGGCTACACCTTC
NA	TRBV30	TRBJ1-4	NA	CAWSVRTIGNEKLFF	TGTGCCTGGAGTGTACGGACAATCGGGAATGAAAAACTGTTTTTT
TRBD2	TRBV2	TRBJ2-6	NA	CASSDILAGGPNSGANVLTF	TGTGCCAGCAGTGACATTCTAGCGGGAGGCCCTAACTCTGGGGCCAACGTCCTGACTTTC
NA	TRBV2	TRBJ1-2	few	CASSDQGMNYGYTF	TGTGCCAGCAGTGACCAGGGGATGAACTATGGCTACACCTTC
TRBD2	TRBV27	TRBJ2-1	few	CASSSRSGRLNEQFF	TGTGCCAGCAGTTCTCGTAGCGGGAGACTCAATGAGCAGTTCTTC
TRBD1	TRBV13	TRBJ2-7	NA	CASSTTGGSYEQYF	TGTGCCAGCAGCACCACAGGGGGCTCCTACGAGCAGTACTTC
NA	TRBV10-3	TRBJ2-5	NA	CATGKGVGETQYF	TGTGCCACCGGGAAGGGCGTAGGAGAGACCCAGTACTTC